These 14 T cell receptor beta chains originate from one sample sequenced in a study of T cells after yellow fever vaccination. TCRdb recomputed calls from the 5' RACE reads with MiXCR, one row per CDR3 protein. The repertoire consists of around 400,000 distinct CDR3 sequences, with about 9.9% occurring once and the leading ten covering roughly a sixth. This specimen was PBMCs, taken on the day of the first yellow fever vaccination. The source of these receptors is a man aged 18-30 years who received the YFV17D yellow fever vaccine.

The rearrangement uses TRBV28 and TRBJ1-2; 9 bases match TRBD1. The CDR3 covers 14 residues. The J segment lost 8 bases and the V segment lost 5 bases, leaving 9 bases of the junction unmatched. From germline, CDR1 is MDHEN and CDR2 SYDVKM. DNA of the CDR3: TGTGCCAGCAGTCTGCTAGGGACAGGGCAAGGCTACACCTTC. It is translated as CASSLLGTGQGYTF.

CDR3 protein: CASSPPPGLAGDTDTQYF. CDR3 nucleotides: TGTGCCAGCAGCCCGCCCCCCGGACTAGCGGGAGACACAGATACGCAGTATTTT. The gene calls are TRBV7-3 and TRBJ2-3; the match to TRBD2 covers 13 bases. The CDR3 is 18 residues long. Germline-derived CDR1 and CDR2 are SGHTA and FQGTGA. The junction had 10 bases not matched to a gene; V was cut back by 5 bases and J by 2 bases.

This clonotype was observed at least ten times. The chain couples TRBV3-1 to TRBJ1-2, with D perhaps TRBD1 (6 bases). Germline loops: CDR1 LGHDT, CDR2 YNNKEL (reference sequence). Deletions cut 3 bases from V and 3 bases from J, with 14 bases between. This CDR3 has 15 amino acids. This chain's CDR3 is CASSHRFKGDYGYTF. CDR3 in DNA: TGTGCCAGCAGCCACCGTTTTAAGGGGGACTATGGCTACACCTTC. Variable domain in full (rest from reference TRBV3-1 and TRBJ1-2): DTAVSQTPKYLVTQMGNDKSIKCEQNLGHDTMYWYKQDSKKFLKIMFSYNNKELIINETVPNRFSPKSPDKAHLNLHINSLELGDSAVYFCASSHRFKGDYGYTFGSGTRLTVV.

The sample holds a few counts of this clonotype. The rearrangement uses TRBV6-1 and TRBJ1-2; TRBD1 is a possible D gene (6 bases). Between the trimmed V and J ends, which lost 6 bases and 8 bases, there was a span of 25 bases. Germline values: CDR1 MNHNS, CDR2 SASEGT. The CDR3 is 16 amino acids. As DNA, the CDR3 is TGTGCCAGCAGCCTCGGGGGACAATGGAGGCGATCGGGCTACACCTTC. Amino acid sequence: CASSLGGQWRRSGYTF.

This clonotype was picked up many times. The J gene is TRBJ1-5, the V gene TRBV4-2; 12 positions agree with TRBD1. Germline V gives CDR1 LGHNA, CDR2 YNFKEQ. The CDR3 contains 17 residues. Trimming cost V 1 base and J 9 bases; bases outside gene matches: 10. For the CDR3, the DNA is TGTGCCAGCAGCCAAGTTGGGACAGGGGGCCTTCAGGGGCCCCAGCATTTT. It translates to CASSQVGTGGLQGPQHF.

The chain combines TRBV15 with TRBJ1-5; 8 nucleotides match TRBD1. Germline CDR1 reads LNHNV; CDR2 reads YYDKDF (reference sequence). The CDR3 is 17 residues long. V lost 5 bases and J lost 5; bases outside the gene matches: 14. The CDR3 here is CATSPSTGVFSYQPQHF. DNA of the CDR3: TGTGCCACCAGCCCTTCGACAGGGGTCTTCTCTTATCAGCCCCAGCATTTT.

In DNA, the CDR3 is TGTGCCAGCAGAGTTCAGGGGGCAGGGGCCAACGTCCTGACTTTC. It yields the protein CASRVQGAGANVLTF. The gene calls are TRBV6-1 and TRBJ2-6, with 8 bases fitting TRBD1. This CDR3 is built from 15 residues. CDR1 and CDR2 (germline): MNHNS, SASEGT. The V segment lost 6 bases and the J segment 4 bases; nucleotides outside the gene matches: 5.

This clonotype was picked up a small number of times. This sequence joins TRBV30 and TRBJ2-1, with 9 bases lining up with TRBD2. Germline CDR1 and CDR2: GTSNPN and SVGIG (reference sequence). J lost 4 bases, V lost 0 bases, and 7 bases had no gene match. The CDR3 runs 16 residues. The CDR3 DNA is TGTGCCTGGAGTGTTTTGCTAGCGGGGAGATACAATGAGCAGTTCTTC. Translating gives CAWSVLLAGRYNEQFF.

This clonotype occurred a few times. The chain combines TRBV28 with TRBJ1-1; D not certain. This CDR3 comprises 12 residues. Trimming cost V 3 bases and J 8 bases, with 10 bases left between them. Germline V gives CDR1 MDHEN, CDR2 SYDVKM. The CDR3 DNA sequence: TGTGCCAGCAGTTTGTGGATGGCCGAAGCTTTCTTT. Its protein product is CASSLWMAEAFF.

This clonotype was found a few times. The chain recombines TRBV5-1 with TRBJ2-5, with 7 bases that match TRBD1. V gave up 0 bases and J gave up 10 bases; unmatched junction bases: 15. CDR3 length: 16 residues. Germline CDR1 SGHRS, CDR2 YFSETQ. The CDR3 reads CASSLVSDRVTFGQYF. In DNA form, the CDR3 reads TGCGCCAGCAGCTTGGTATCCGACAGGGTCACTTTTGGCCAGTACTTC.

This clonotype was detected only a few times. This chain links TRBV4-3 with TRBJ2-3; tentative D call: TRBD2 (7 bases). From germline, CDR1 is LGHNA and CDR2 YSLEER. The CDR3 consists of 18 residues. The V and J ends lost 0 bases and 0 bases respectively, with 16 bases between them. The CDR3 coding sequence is TGCGCCAGCAGCCAAGATACATATGGGGGGGCCAGCACAGATACGCAGTATTTT. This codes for CASSQDTYGGASTDTQYF.

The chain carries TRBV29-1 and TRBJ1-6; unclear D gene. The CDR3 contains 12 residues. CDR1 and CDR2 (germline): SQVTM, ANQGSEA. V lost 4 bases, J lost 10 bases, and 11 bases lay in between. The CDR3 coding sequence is TGCAGCGTTGGGGAAGGGCACTCACCCCTCCACTTT. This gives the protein CSVGEGHSPLHF. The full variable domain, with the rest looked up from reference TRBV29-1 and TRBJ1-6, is SAVISQKPSRDICQRGTSLTIQCQVDSQVTMMFWYRQQPGQSLTLIATANQGSEATYESGFVIDKFPISRPNLTFSTLTVSNMSPEDSSIYLCSVGEGHSPLHFGNGTRLTVT.

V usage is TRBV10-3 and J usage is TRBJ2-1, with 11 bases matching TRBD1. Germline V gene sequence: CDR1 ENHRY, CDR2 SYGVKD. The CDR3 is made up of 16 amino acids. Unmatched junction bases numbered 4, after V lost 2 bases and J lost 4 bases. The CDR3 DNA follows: TGTGCCATCAGTGAGCCGGACAGGGGGCGATACAATGAGCAGTTCTTC. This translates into CAISEPDRGRYNEQFF.

The CDR3 region is CASSATSTGELFF. CDR3 nucleotide sequence: TGTGCCAGTAGTGCCACGTCCACAGGGGAGCTGTTTTTT. This chain uses TRBV19 with TRBJ2-2, with D unresolved. This CDR3 comprises 13 residues. Trimming left V 5 bases short and J 8 bases short, with 12 bases between. Germline CDR1 is LNHDA and CDR2 is SQIVND (reference sequence).